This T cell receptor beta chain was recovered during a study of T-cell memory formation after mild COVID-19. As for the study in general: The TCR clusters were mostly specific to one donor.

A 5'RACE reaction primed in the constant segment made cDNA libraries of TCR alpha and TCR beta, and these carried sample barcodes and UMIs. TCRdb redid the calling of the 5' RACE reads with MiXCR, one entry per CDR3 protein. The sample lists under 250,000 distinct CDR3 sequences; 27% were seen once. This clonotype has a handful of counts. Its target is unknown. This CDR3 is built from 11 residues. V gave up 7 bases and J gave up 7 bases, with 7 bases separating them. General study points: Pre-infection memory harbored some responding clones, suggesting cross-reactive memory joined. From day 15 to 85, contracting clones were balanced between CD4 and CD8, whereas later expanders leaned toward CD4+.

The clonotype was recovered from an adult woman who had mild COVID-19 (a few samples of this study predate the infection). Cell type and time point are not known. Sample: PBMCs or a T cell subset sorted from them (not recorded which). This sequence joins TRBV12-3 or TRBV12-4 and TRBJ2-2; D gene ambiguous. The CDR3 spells CASIVIGELFF. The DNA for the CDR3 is TGTGCCAGCATTGTTATCGGGGAGCTGTTTTTT.